This is a list of T cell receptor beta chains from one sample in a study of beta chain features in type 1 diabetes. The data were produced by immunoSEQ multiplex PCR, yet TCRdb's version contains in-frame clones alone and is incomplete. The sample lists more than 300,000 clones; 8% were seen once. The material sequenced was central memory CD4+ T cells from blood. Receptors were obtained from a young woman in good health. Each CDR3 is given with its conserved first and last residue. The order of the fields is V gene, J gene, clone size, D gene, CDR3 protein, CDR3 DNA. D genes are given only for firm matches. Size is stated for part of the rows, as once, few or many counts, or as a class when the clone is expanded.

V gene: TRBV6-1
J gene: TRBJ1-1
clone size: NA
D gene: NA
CDR3 protein: CASLTTRNTEAFF
CDR3 DNA: TGTGCCAGCCTGACTACAAGGAACACTGAAGCTTTCTTT

V gene: TRBV7-3
J gene: TRBJ1-1
clone size: few
D gene: NA
CDR3 protein: CASSFSMNTEAFF
CDR3 DNA: TGTGCCAGCAGCTTTTCCATGAACACTGAAGCTTTCTTT

V gene: TRBV7-9
J gene: TRBJ2-7
clone size: few
D gene: NA
CDR3 protein: CASSPGRGSRYEQYF
CDR3 DNA: TGTGCCAGCAGCCCCGGACGGGGGAGCCGCTACGAGCAGTACTTC

V gene: TRBV25-1
J gene: TRBJ1-5
clone size: NA
D gene: TRBD1
CDR3 protein: CASSEGTGSHQPQHF
CDR3 DNA: TGTGCCAGCAGTGAAGGGACAGGGTCGCACCAGCCCCAGCATTTT

V gene: TRBV2
J gene: TRBJ2-3
clone size: few
D gene: TRBD1
CDR3 protein: CASRDRALGSTDTQYF
CDR3 DNA: TGTGCCAGCAGGGACAGGGCCCTTGGCAGCACAGATACGCAGTATTTT

V gene: TRBV11-2
J gene: TRBJ2-5
clone size: many
D gene: NA
CDR3 protein: CASSYSGYGETQYF
CDR3 DNA: TGTGCCAGCAGCTACTCCGGGTATGGGGAGACCCAGTACTTC

V gene: TRBV5-6
J gene: TRBJ1-5
clone size: NA
D gene: NA
CDR3 protein: CASSLEDSYSNQPQHF
CDR3 DNA: TGTGCCAGCAGCTTGGAAGACAGTTATAGCAATCAGCCCCAGCATTTT

V gene: TRBV6-1
J gene: TRBJ2-3
clone size: few
D gene: NA
CDR3 protein: CASSDPTLRSTDTQYF
CDR3 DNA: TGTGCCAGCAGTGACCCGACATTACGGAGCACAGATACGCAGTATTTT

V gene: TRBV7-9
J gene: TRBJ2-2
clone size: NA
D gene: TRBD2
CDR3 protein: CASSPGSGGTTGELFF
CDR3 DNA: TGTGCCAGCAGCCCTGGGTCGGGTGGGACTACGGGGGAGCTGTTTTTT

V gene: TRBV5-8
J gene: TRBJ2-5
clone size: few
D gene: TRBD2
CDR3 protein: CASSPGLEETQYF
CDR3 DNA: TGTGCCAGCAGCCCCGGACTAGAGGAGACCCAGTACTTC

V gene: TRBV29-1
J gene: TRBJ2-7
clone size: few
D gene: NA
CDR3 protein: CSVVEGTYEQYF
CDR3 DNA: TGCAGCGTTGTAGAGGGGACCTACGAGCAGTACTTC

V gene: TRBV6-5
J gene: TRBJ1-5
clone size: NA
D gene: NA
CDR3 protein: CASKEGGSNQPQHF
CDR3 DNA: TGTGCCAGCAAGGAGGGGGGGAGCAATCAGCCCCAGCATTTT

V gene: TRBV4-3
J gene: TRBJ2-7
clone size: NA
D gene: NA
CDR3 protein: CASSQDPRGAVQYF
CDR3 DNA: TGCGCCAGCAGCCAAGATCCGAGGGGAGCAGTTCAGTACTTC

V gene: TRBV29-1
J gene: TRBJ2-2
clone size: few
D gene: TRBD1
CDR3 protein: CSVGTGGGELFF
CDR3 DNA: TGCAGCGTTGGGACAGGGGGCGGGGAGCTGTTTTTT

V gene: TRBV6-6
J gene: TRBJ2-1
clone size: NA
D gene: NA
CDR3 protein: CASSYEAREQFF
CDR3 DNA: TGTGCCAGCAGTTACGAAGCACGCGAGCAGTTCTTC

V gene: TRBV27
J gene: TRBJ2-1
clone size: NA
D gene: TRBD1
CDR3 protein: CASSHWRRQGAYNEQFF
CDR3 DNA: TGTGCCAGCAGTCACTGGCGAAGACAGGGGGCTTACAATGAGCAGTTCTTC

V gene: TRBV5-4
J gene: TRBJ2-6
clone size: few
D gene: TRBD2
CDR3 protein: CASSLGGTSGSGANVLTF
CDR3 DNA: TGTGCCAGCAGCTTGGGAGGGACTAGCGGCTCTGGGGCCAACGTCCTGACTTTC

V gene: TRBV7-3
J gene: TRBJ2-1
clone size: NA
D gene: NA
CDR3 protein: CASSPSSSNGEQFF
CDR3 DNA: TGTGCCAGCAGCCCAAGTTCTAGTAACGGTGAGCAGTTCTTC

V gene: TRBV27
J gene: TRBJ1-3
clone size: few
D gene: NA
CDR3 protein: CASSLGNTIYF
CDR3 DNA: TGTGCCAGCAGTTTGGGTAACACCATATATTTT

V gene: TRBV9
J gene: TRBJ2-7
clone size: few
D gene: NA
CDR3 protein: CASSPGRGVTYEQYF
CDR3 DNA: TGTGCCAGCAGCCCCGGCCGCGGGGTCACATACGAGCAGTACTTC

V gene: TRBV2
J gene: TRBJ1-1
clone size: NA
D gene: NA
CDR3 protein: CASSDQAVEAFF
CDR3 DNA: TGTGCCAGCAGTGATCAGGCAGTCGAAGCTTTCTTT

V gene: TRBV29-1
J gene: TRBJ1-1
clone size: NA
D gene: TRBD1
CDR3 protein: CSVDGQGGTEAFF
CDR3 DNA: TGCAGCGTTGACGGACAGGGAGGAACTGAAGCTTTCTTT

V gene: TRBV6-6
J gene: TRBJ2-1
clone size: many
D gene: NA
CDR3 protein: CASSQAQGRKYNEQFF
CDR3 DNA: TGTGCCAGCAGCCAAGCTCAGGGTAGAAAGTACAATGAGCAGTTCTTC

V gene: TRBV4-2
J gene: TRBJ2-5
clone size: NA
D gene: NA
CDR3 protein: CASSQGRETETQYF
CDR3 DNA: TGTGCCAGCAGCCAAGGCAGGGAGACGGAGACCCAGTACTTC

V gene: TRBV2
J gene: TRBJ1-1
clone size: many
D gene: NA
CDR3 protein: CASSGDTRNTEAFF
CDR3 DNA: TGTGCCAGCAGTGGGGACACCAGAAACACTGAAGCTTTCTTT

V gene: TRBV9
J gene: TRBJ2-4
clone size: few
D gene: TRBD1
CDR3 protein: CASSATGGAAKNIQYF
CDR3 DNA: TGTGCCAGCAGCGCAACAGGGGGCGCGGCCAAAAACATTCAGTACTTC

V gene: TRBV5-1
J gene: TRBJ2-1
clone size: few
D gene: NA
CDR3 protein: CASSLQFNEQFF
CDR3 DNA: TGCGCCAGCAGCTTGCAATTCAATGAGCAGTTCTTC

V gene: TRBV4-3
J gene: TRBJ2-4
clone size: many
D gene: NA
CDR3 protein: CASSPQTGNIQYF
CDR3 DNA: TGCGCCAGCAGCCCTCAGACAGGCAACATTCAGTACTTC

V gene: TRBV5-1
J gene: TRBJ2-1
clone size: few
D gene: TRBD2
CDR3 protein: CASSFPLTSRSDRLNEQFF
CDR3 DNA: TGCGCCAGCAGCTTTCCCTTGACTAGCCGTTCGGATAGGTTGAATGAGCAGTTCTTC

V gene: TRBV2
J gene: TRBJ2-7
clone size: few
D gene: TRBD1
CDR3 protein: CASKGTGDTGQYF
CDR3 DNA: TGTGCCAGCAAGGGGACAGGGGATACGGGGCAGTACTTC

V gene: TRBV19
J gene: TRBJ2-4
clone size: NA
D gene: NA
CDR3 protein: CASSRNRERLAKNIQYF
CDR3 DNA: TGTGCCAGTAGTAGAAACAGGGAACGATTAGCCAAAAACATTCAGTACTTC

V gene: TRBV5-6
J gene: TRBJ2-5
clone size: NA
D gene: NA
CDR3 protein: CASSLAYKTQYF
CDR3 DNA: TGTGCCAGCAGCTTGGCATACAAGACCCAGTACTTC

V gene: TRBV28
J gene: TRBJ1-2
clone size: NA
D gene: NA
CDR3 protein: CASSPHREDNYGYTF
CDR3 DNA: TGTGCCAGCAGTCCACACAGGGAGGATAACTATGGCTACACCTTC

V gene: TRBV7-9
J gene: TRBJ2-6
clone size: NA
D gene: NA
CDR3 protein: CASSLGGPGANVLTF
CDR3 DNA: TGTGCCAGCAGCTTAGGAGGGCCTGGGGCCAACGTCCTGACTTTC

V gene: TRBV5-4
J gene: TRBJ2-7
clone size: few
D gene: NA
CDR3 protein: CASSLGHEVTYEQYF
CDR3 DNA: TGTGCCAGCAGCTTGGGACACGAGGTTACCTACGAGCAGTACTTC

V gene: TRBV2
J gene: TRBJ2-5
clone size: few
D gene: NA
CDR3 protein: CASSRAPQETQYF
CDR3 DNA: TGTGCCAGCAGCAGGGCTCCCCAAGAGACCCAGTACTTC

V gene: TRBV18
J gene: TRBJ2-7
clone size: NA
D gene: TRBD2
CDR3 protein: CASSNSGATYEQYF
CDR3 DNA: TGTGCCAGCTCAAATAGCGGGGCAACCTACGAGCAGTACTTC

V gene: TRBV27
J gene: TRBJ1-2
clone size: NA
D gene: NA
CDR3 protein: CASSSQGLGNGYTF
CDR3 DNA: TGTGCCAGCAGTTCCCAGGGTTTAGGGAATGGCTACACCTTC

V gene: TRBV29-1
J gene: TRBJ2-1
clone size: many
D gene: TRBD2
CDR3 protein: CSVGTSGTNEQFF
CDR3 DNA: TGCAGCGTAGGGACTAGCGGGACTAATGAGCAGTTCTTC

V gene: TRBV9
J gene: TRBJ2-3
clone size: few
D gene: NA
CDR3 protein: CASSVGTVGTDTQYF
CDR3 DNA: TGTGCCAGCAGCGTAGGGACGGTGGGCACAGATACGCAGTATTTT

V gene: TRBV18
J gene: TRBJ1-1
clone size: NA
D gene: NA
CDR3 protein: CASSPGKGGTEAFF
CDR3 DNA: TGTGCCAGCTCACCAGGGAAGGGCGGGACTGAAGCTTTCTTT

V gene: TRBV25-1
J gene: TRBJ2-3
clone size: NA
D gene: NA
CDR3 protein: CASSGPRGFGTDTQYF
CDR3 DNA: TGTGCCAGCAGCGGTCCTCGCGGATTTGGCACAGATACGCAGTATTTT

V gene: TRBV2
J gene: TRBJ1-5
clone size: NA
D gene: NA
CDR3 protein: CASSATGKQPQHF
CDR3 DNA: TGTGCCAGCAGTGCCACAGGGAAACAGCCCCAGCATTTT

V gene: TRBV9
J gene: TRBJ2-1
clone size: NA
D gene: TRBD2
CDR3 protein: CASSVVAGGPGNEQFF
CDR3 DNA: TGTGCCAGCAGCGTAGTGGCGGGAGGGCCAGGCAATGAGCAGTTCTTC

V gene: TRBV21-1
J gene: TRBJ2-3
clone size: many
D gene: NA
CDR3 protein: CASDLNGTDTQYF
CDR3 DNA: TGTGCCAGCGACTTAAACGGGACAGATACGCAGTATTTT

V gene: TRBV13
J gene: TRBJ2-7
clone size: few
D gene: NA
CDR3 protein: CASSLLQVGYEQYF
CDR3 DNA: TGTGCCAGCAGCTTATTACAGGTTGGCTACGAGCAGTACTTC

V gene: TRBV7-9
J gene: TRBJ2-2
clone size: few
D gene: NA
CDR3 protein: CASSPESVELFF
CDR3 DNA: TGTGCCAGCAGCCCAGAGTCAGTTGAGCTGTTTTTT